These 5 T cell receptor beta chains were all obtained from the same sample, sequenced in a study of blood T cell repertoires in COVID-19. Repertoires were generated with immunoSEQ multiplex PCR, while TCRdb's copy carries only in-frame clones and drops some. This sample yields 230,000 or so clones, of which approximately 90% are seen a single time; approximately 2.3% belongs to the top ten. Sample: PBMCs or T cells enriched from blood (not recorded which). These receptor sequences come from a woman in her forties with acute COVID-19.

This chain joins TRBV30 and TRBJ1-2; 7 bases are shared with TRBD1. This CDR3 comprises 13 residues. CDR1 and CDR2 from the germline V gene are GTSNPN and SVGIG (reference sequence). V was clipped by 3 bases and J by 7 bases; unmatched bases: 8. In DNA, the CDR3 is TGTGCCTGGAGGATAGACAGGGCCATTGGCTACACCTTC. Translated, it gives CAWRIDRAIGYTF.

The V call is TRBV30, the J call TRBJ1-4, with 10 bases that match TRBD1. The junction had 7 bases not matched to a gene; V was cut back by 5 bases and J by 4 bases. Germline V gene data show CDR1 as GTSNPN and CDR2 as SVGIG (reference sequence). This CDR3 contains 15 residues. CDR3 DNA: TGTGCCTGGGGTCGACAGGGGGCGTTTAATGAAAAACTGTTTTTT. Residues: CAWGRQGAFNEKLFF.

The rearrangement links TRBV4-3 to TRBJ1-4; 7 bases are a match to TRBD1. The J segment lost 2 bases and the V segment lost 4 bases, leaving 7 bases of the junction unmatched. Germline V lookup: CDR1 LGHNA, CDR2 YSLEER. The CDR3 is made up of 16 amino acids. The CDR3 loop is CASSRGPTGTNEKLFF. CDR3 coding DNA: TGCGCCAGCAGCCGCGGCCCGACAGGGACTAATGAAAAACTGTTTTTT.

The chain combines TRBV18 with TRBJ1-5, with D maybe TRBD1 (6 bases). The CDR3 is made up of 15 amino acids. Germline V gene data show CDR1 as KGHSH and CDR2 as LQKENI. Trimming took off 5 bases at V and 1 base at J, with 12 bases between the two ends. CDR3 nucleotides: TGTGCCAGCTCAGAGGACAGCTTAAGCAATCAGCCCCAGCATTTT. Translating gives CASSEDSLSNQPQHF. The whole variable domain, remainder taken from reference TRBV18 and TRBJ1-5, is NAGVMQNPRHLVRRRGQEARLRCSPMKGHSHVYWYRQLPEEGLKFMVYLQKENIIDESGMPKERFSAEFPKEGPSILRIQQVVRGDSAAYFCASSEDSLSNQPQHFGDGTRLSIL.

This chain joins TRBV2 and TRBJ1-1, with D perhaps TRBD1 (6 bases). Per the germline V gene, CDR1 is SNHLY and CDR2 is FYNNEI. V lost 6 bases to trimming and J lost 0 bases, with 14 bases between them. This CDR3 has 15 residues. In nucleotides, the CDR3 is TGTGCCAGCAGAGAACAGGGAAACATGAACACTGAAGCTTTCTTT. Amino acids: CASREQGNMNTEAFF.